Each of the 7 T cell receptor beta chains below was sequenced from the same sample in a study of cytotoxic CD8 clonotypes in ibrutinib-treated CLL (TCRdb year 2021). The time point label of this sample denotes: approximately 2 years on ibrutinib. Libraries were built with the immunoSEQ multiplex PCR assay. TCRdb stores this immuneACCESS table with in-frame sequences only. Part of the clones is absent; in the studies checked, under half of the shortfall reflects unresolved V genes, and no reason is known for the rest. Here the sample has approximately 47,000 clones; about 57% occur a single time. Around 30% of the sample is taken by the ten largest. The material sequenced was PBMCs, taken after 24 months of ibrutinib treatment. These receptors all stem from a human donor with chronic lymphocytic leukemia.

This clone was seen a handful of times. V is TRBV2 and J is TRBJ1-6; 11 bases fit TRBD1. The germline CDR1 and CDR2 sequences are SNHLY and FYNNEI. The CDR3 has 15 amino acids. V shed 3 bases, J shed 10 bases, and the junction held 5 bases outside the gene matches. The chain's CDR3 is CASSDMDRGHSPLHF. CDR3 coding DNA: TGTGCCAGCAGTGATATGGACAGGGGGCACTCACCCCTCCACTTT. The full variable domain, its missing parts supplied by reference TRBV2 and TRBJ1-6, is EPEVTQTPSHQVTQMGQEVILRCVPISNHLYFYWYRQILGQKVEFLVSFYNNEISEKSEIFDDQFSVERPDGSNFTLKIRSTKLEDSAMYFCASSDMDRGHSPLHFGNGTRLTVT.

The chain has TRBV5-1 and TRBJ2-5; D perhaps matches TRBD1 (6 bases). Germline V gives CDR1 SGHRS, CDR2 YFSETQ. Deletions cut 7 bases from V and 2 bases from J, with 9 bases between. CDR3 length: 12 amino acids. The CDR3 sequence: CASGRGQETQYF. The CDR3 coding sequence is TGCGCCAGCGGCAGGGGACAAGAGACCCAGTACTTC. Variable domain in full (rest from reference TRBV5-1 and TRBJ2-5): KAGVTQTPRYLIKTRGQQVTLSCSPISGHRSVSWYQQTPGQGLQFLFEYFSETQRNKGNFPGRFSGRQFSNSRSEMNVSTLELGDSALYLCASGRGQETQYFGPGTRLLVL.

This chain joins TRBV27 and TRBJ1-4; D uncertain. CDR1 MNHEY and CDR2 SMNVEV come from the germline V gene (reference sequence). This CDR3 has 13 residues. Trimming pared 4 bases from V and 11 bases from J, leaving 14 bases between. As DNA, the CDR3 is TGTGCCAGCAGTTCAAACGGGGTGGGGAAACTGTTTTTT. Protein: CASSSNGVGKLFF.

V gene TRBV13 combines with J gene TRBJ1-4; 7 nucleotides align to TRBD1. The CDR3 loop spans 14 amino acids. Per the germline V gene, CDR1 is PRHDT and CDR2 is FYEKMQ (reference sequence). V trimming: 5 bases; J trimming: 7 bases; junction bases outside the gene matches: 7. CDR3 sequence (DNA): TGTGCCAGCAGCACGACAGGGCTTGTTGAAAAACTGTTTTTT. Translating gives CASSTTGLVEKLFF.

V usage is TRBV7-9 and J usage is TRBJ1-2; 12 nucleotides match TRBD1. CDR1 is SEHNR, CDR2 FQNEAQ, per germline (reference sequence). CDR3 length: 15 amino acids. V lost 1 base to trimming and J lost 7 bases; unmatched junction nucleotides: 4. Written as DNA, the CDR3 is TGTGCCAGCAGCTTAGTTCCGGGACAGGGGGCTGGCTACACCTTC. Translation gives CASSLVPGQGAGYTF.

The V call is TRBV28, the J call TRBJ2-3; no reliable D call. CDR1 MDHEN and CDR2 SYDVKM come from the germline V gene. V was clipped by 6 bases and J by 1 base, with 11 bases between them. The CDR3 contains 14 residues. The CDR3 reads CASSERSGTDTQYF. The DNA of the CDR3 is TGTGCCAGCAGCGAGCGATCCGGCACAGATACGCAGTATTTT.

Details on this clone: An end of the junction differs from the germline gene, which may be a read error. The CDR3 loop reads CAISPGQGGTEAFF. The CDR3 DNA follows: TGTGCCATCAGTCCGGGACAGGGCGGGACTGAAGCTTTCTTT. The chain joins TRBV6-5 to TRBJ1-1; 9 nucleotides match TRBD1. This CDR3 spans 14 amino acids. CDR1 and CDR2 (germline): MNHEY, SVGAGI.